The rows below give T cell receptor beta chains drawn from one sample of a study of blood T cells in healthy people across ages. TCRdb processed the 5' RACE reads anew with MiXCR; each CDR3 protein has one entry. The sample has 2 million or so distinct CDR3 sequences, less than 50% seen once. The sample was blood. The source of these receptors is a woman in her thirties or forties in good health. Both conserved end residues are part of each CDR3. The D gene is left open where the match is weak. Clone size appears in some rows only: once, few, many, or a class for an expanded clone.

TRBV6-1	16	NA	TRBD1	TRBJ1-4	CASRGFTGGINEKLFF	TGTGCCAGCAGAGGATTTACAGGGGGCATTAATGAAAAACTGTTTTTT
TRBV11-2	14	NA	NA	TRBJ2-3	CASSPPVATDTQYF	TGTGCCAGCAGCCCCCCTGTGGCGACAGATACGCAGTATTTT
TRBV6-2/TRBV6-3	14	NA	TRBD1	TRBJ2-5	CASSYAGGSNEQYF	TGTGCCAGCAGTTACGCAGGGGGAAGCAATGAGCAGTACTTC
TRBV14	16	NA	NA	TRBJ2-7	CASSHKGGKPWNEQYF	TGTGCCAGCAGCCATAAGGGGGGCAAACCCTGGAACGAGCAGTACTTC
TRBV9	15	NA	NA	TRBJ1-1	CASSPRGRTNTEAFF	TGTGCCAGCAGCCCCCGGGGACGAACGAACACTGAAGCTTTCTTT
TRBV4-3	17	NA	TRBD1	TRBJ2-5	CASSQDVWDRVEKTQYF	TGCGCCAGCAGCCAAGATGTTTGGGACAGGGTGGAGAAGACCCAGTACTTC
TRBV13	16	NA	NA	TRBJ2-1	CASSSQQESSYNEQFF	TGTGCCAGCAGCTCACAACAGGAGAGCTCCTACAATGAGCAGTTCTTC
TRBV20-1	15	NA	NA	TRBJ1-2	CSALIQVLTGYGYTF	TGCAGCGCCCTCATACAGGTTTTGACGGGCTATGGCTACACCTTC
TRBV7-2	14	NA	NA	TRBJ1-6	CASRIGGSQSPLHF	TGTGCCAGCAGAATAGGGGGTAGTCAATCACCCCTCCACTTT
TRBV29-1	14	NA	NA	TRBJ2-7	CSVEASGPGYEQYF	TGCAGCGTTGAAGCCTCGGGACCGGGGTACGAGCAGTACTTC
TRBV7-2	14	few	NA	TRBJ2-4	CASSPGGSQNIQYF	TGTGCCAGCAGCCCGGGTGGGAGCCAAAACATTCAGTACTTC
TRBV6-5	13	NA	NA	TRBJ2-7	CASSYSVGVGQYF	TGTGCCAGCAGTTACTCGGTGGGGGTCGGGCAGTACTTC
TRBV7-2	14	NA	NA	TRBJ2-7	CASSLVELSYEQYF	TGTGCCAGCAGCTTAGTTGAGCTCTCCTACGAGCAGTACTTC
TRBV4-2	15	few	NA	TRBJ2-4	CASSQAPPLENIQYF	TGTGCCAGCAGCCAAGCCCCCCCTCTAGAGAACATTCAGTACTTC
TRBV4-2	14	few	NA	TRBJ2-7	CASSQGMPSYEQYF	TGTGCCAGCAGCCAAGGAATGCCCAGCTACGAGCAGTACTTC
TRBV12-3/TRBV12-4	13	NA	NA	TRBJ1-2	CASRRQAAYGYTF	TGTGCCAGCAGGAGACAGGCGGCGTATGGCTACACCTTC
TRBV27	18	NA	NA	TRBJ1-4	CASSFRVDRTATNEKLFF	TGTGCCAGCAGTTTTAGGGTCGACAGGACAGCAACTAATGAAAAACTGTTTTTT
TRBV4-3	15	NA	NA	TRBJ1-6	CASSTVGGSNSPLHF	TGCGCCAGCAGCACCGTGGGTGGGAGTAATTCACCCCTCCACTTT
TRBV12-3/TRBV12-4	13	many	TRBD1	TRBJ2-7	CASSRTGDYEQYF	TGTGCCAGCAGCAGAACAGGGGACTACGAGCAGTACTTC
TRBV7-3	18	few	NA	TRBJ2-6	CASSSRSFGGTGANVLTF	TGTGCCAGCAGCAGCCGGTCTTTCGGGGGTACTGGGGCCAACGTCCTGACTTTC
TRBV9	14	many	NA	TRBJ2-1	CASSVASSYNEQFF	TGTGCCAGCAGCGTAGCGAGCTCCTACAATGAGCAGTTCTTC
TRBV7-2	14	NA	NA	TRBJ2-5	CASSASRGRKTQYF	TGTGCCAGCAGCGCGTCCAGGGGCCGGAAGACCCAGTACTTC
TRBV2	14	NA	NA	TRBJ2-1	CASSGTVPLNEQFF	TGTGCCAGTAGCGGGACAGTCCCTCTAAATGAGCAGTTCTTC
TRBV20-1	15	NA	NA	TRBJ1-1	CSARRERGIATEAFF	TGCAGTGCTAGAAGAGAACGAGGTATTGCGACTGAAGCTTTCTTT
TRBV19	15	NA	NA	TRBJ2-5	CASSPSGGREETQYF	TGTGCCAGTAGCCCCTCTGGGGGACGGGAAGAGACCCAGTACTTC
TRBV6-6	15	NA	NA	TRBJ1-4	CASSYLQNPNEKLFF	TGTGCCAGCAGTTACCTACAAAACCCTAATGAAAAACTGTTTTTT